The rows below give T cell receptor beta chains drawn from one sample of a study of T cells in Graves' hyperthyroidism and ophthalmopathy. One entry per CDR3 protein results from TCRdb running MiXCR on the multiplex PCR reads. Altogether 500,000 to 650,000 distinct CDR3 sequences are present, 15% to 20% being singletons, with the ten largest covering around 50%. Sequencing was done on a sample of blood. The receptor set was obtained from a man aged 35 to 55 with Graves' ophthalmopathy. Each CDR3 is given with its conserved first and last residue. The D gene is left open where the match is weak. Not all rows give a size; the values are once, few, many and, for expanded clones, a class.

clone_size: many
j_call: TRBJ2-7
d_call: TRBD1
v_call: TRBV7-2
cdr3_nt: TGTGCCAGCAGCTTCAATACTTGGGACAGATCTTACGAGCAGTACTTC
cdr3_aa: CASSFNTWDRSYEQYF

clone_size: many
j_call: TRBJ2-7
d_call: -
v_call: TRBV2
cdr3_nt: TGTGCATTGAACGGGAACGAGCAGTACTTC
cdr3_aa: CALNGNEQYF

clone_size: -
j_call: TRBJ2-7
d_call: TRBD2
v_call: TRBV6-1
cdr3_nt: TGTGCCAGCACGCCCTACCGGGACTACCGCTACGAGCAGTACTTC
cdr3_aa: CASTPYRDYRYEQYF

clone_size: few
j_call: TRBJ2-3
d_call: -
v_call: TRBV3-1
cdr3_nt: TGTGCCAGCAGCCCCAGTTTGAAGGGGAGCGATGCTACGCAGTATTTT
cdr3_aa: CASSPSLKGSDATQYF

clone_size: many
j_call: TRBJ1-1
d_call: -
v_call: TRBV12-3/TRBV12-4
cdr3_nt: TGTGCCAGCAGTTTAGCAGGGGCCGTGATGAACACTGAAGCTTTCTTT
cdr3_aa: CASSLAGAVMNTEAFF

clone_size: -
j_call: TRBJ2-1
d_call: -
v_call: TRBV7-2
cdr3_nt: TGTGCCAGCAGAGAAGGGGGAGGGATTGAGGATGAGCAGTTCTTC
cdr3_aa: CASREGGGIEDEQFF

clone_size: many
j_call: TRBJ2-2
d_call: -
v_call: TRBV2
cdr3_nt: TGTGCCAGCAGTGACACGGGGTTGAACACCGGGGAGCTGTTTTTT
cdr3_aa: CASSDTGLNTGELFF

clone_size: many
j_call: TRBJ1-2
d_call: -
v_call: TRBV28
cdr3_nt: TGTGCCAGCAGTTTAAAGGGATTTGGCTACACCTTC
cdr3_aa: CASSLKGFGYTF

clone_size: -
j_call: TRBJ2-3
d_call: -
v_call: TRBV6-1
cdr3_nt: TGTGCCAGCAGCCTTTCTGACCCCGCAGATACGCAGTATTTT
cdr3_aa: CASSLSDPADTQYF

clone_size: few
j_call: TRBJ1-1
d_call: -
v_call: TRBV4-1
cdr3_nt: TGCGCCAGCAGCCAAGCAGGGAGGGGCTCAAACACTGAAGCTTTCTTT
cdr3_aa: CASSQAGRGSNTEAFF

clone_size: many
j_call: TRBJ1-1
d_call: TRBD1
v_call: TRBV28
cdr3_nt: TGTGCCAGCAGTTCCCCCCTAGGACAGGGGAGGACTGAAGCTTTCTTT
cdr3_aa: CASSSPLGQGRTEAFF

clone_size: many
j_call: TRBJ2-3
d_call: TRBD1
v_call: TRBV5-1
cdr3_nt: TGCGCCAGCAGCTTTACAGGGGGACTCACAGATACGCAGTATTTT
cdr3_aa: CASSFTGGLTDTQYF

clone_size: -
j_call: TRBJ2-5
d_call: TRBD1
v_call: TRBV19
cdr3_nt: TGTGCCAGTATCCCCCACGGGACAGGGACCCTGGACTTC
cdr3_aa: CASIPHGTGTLDF

clone_size: -
j_call: TRBJ2-1
d_call: TRBD2
v_call: TRBV29-1
cdr3_nt: TGCAGCGTTGGGGTTGGCGGGGGGACCTACAATGAGCAGTTCTTC
cdr3_aa: CSVGVGGGTYNEQFF

clone_size: -
j_call: TRBJ1-2
d_call: -
v_call: TRBV5-1
cdr3_nt: TGCGCCGGCAGCCCTTCGGGCAGCAACTATGGCTACACCTTC
cdr3_aa: CAGSPSGSNYGYTF

clone_size: -
j_call: TRBJ2-1
d_call: -
v_call: TRBV24-1
cdr3_nt: TGTGCCACCAGTGATTCCCGGCAGGGTGCCTACAATGAGCAGTTCTTC
cdr3_aa: CATSDSRQGAYNEQFF

clone_size: many
j_call: TRBJ2-1
d_call: -
v_call: TRBV28
cdr3_nt: TGTGCCAGCAGTTTGGGCGGGGCGTCCTACAATGAGCAGTTCTTC
cdr3_aa: CASSLGGASYNEQFF

clone_size: once
j_call: TRBJ2-1
d_call: TRBD1
v_call: TRBV30
cdr3_nt: TGTGCCTGGAGTCCGGGACAGGAGCTTAATGAGCAGTTCTTC
cdr3_aa: CAWSPGQELNEQFF

clone_size: many
j_call: TRBJ1-2
d_call: -
v_call: TRBV28
cdr3_nt: TGTGCCAGCAGGGGGGTTAGCTACACCTTC
cdr3_aa: CASRGVSYTF

clone_size: few
j_call: TRBJ2-1
d_call: TRBD2
v_call: TRBV25-1
cdr3_nt: TGTGCCAGCAGTGACCCTAGCGGGAGCGGAAACAATGAGCAGTTCTTC
cdr3_aa: CASSDPSGSGNNEQFF

clone_size: -
j_call: TRBJ2-5
d_call: TRBD1
v_call: TRBV9
cdr3_nt: TGTGCCAGCAGCCAAAACCCGGGACAGGGGACCGGGACCCAGTACTTC
cdr3_aa: CASSQNPGQGTGTQYF

clone_size: few
j_call: TRBJ1-1
d_call: -
v_call: TRBV7-2
cdr3_nt: TGTGCCAGCAGTCCACAGGGTGTTCTAAACACTGAAGCTTTCTTT
cdr3_aa: CASSPQGVLNTEAFF

clone_size: -
j_call: TRBJ1-1
d_call: -
v_call: TRBV6-2/TRBV6-3
cdr3_nt: TGTGCCAGCAGTTCGCCCGGGGACACTGAAGCTTTCTTT
cdr3_aa: CASSSPGDTEAFF

clone_size: -
j_call: TRBJ2-2
d_call: -
v_call: TRBV6-5
cdr3_nt: TGTGCCAGCAGTTACAGCTACATGACAGTAAACACCGGGGAGCTGTTTTTT
cdr3_aa: CASSYSYMTVNTGELFF

clone_size: -
j_call: TRBJ1-2
d_call: -
v_call: TRBV12-3/TRBV12-4
cdr3_nt: TGTGCCAGCAGTTTCGGGACATACTATGGCTACACCTTC
cdr3_aa: CASSFGTYYGYTF

clone_size: many
j_call: TRBJ1-1
d_call: -
v_call: TRBV12-3/TRBV12-4
cdr3_nt: TGTGCCAGCAGTTTAAGGGTGGGGTATGCTTTCTTT
cdr3_aa: CASSLRVGYAFF

clone_size: many
j_call: TRBJ2-7
d_call: TRBD1
v_call: TRBV20-1
cdr3_nt: TGCAGTGCTGCACCGGGACAGGGGTACGAGCAGTACTTC
cdr3_aa: CSAAPGQGYEQYF

clone_size: many
j_call: TRBJ1-1
d_call: -
v_call: TRBV12-3/TRBV12-4
cdr3_nt: TGTGCCAGCAGATACGGAGGGACCCTCACTGAAGCTTTCTTT
cdr3_aa: CASRYGGTLTEAFF

clone_size: -
j_call: TRBJ1-6
d_call: TRBD1
v_call: TRBV6-1
cdr3_nt: TGTGCCAGCAGCACTGGGACAGGGGTATGGAATTCACCCCTCCACTTT
cdr3_aa: CASSTGTGVWNSPLHF

clone_size: -
j_call: TRBJ1-2
d_call: TRBD1
v_call: TRBV2
cdr3_nt: TGTGCCAGCAGACGCTGGACAGGGGGCGCATTCAAAAACTATGGCTACACCTTC
cdr3_aa: CASRRWTGGAFKNYGYTF

clone_size: -
j_call: TRBJ1-2
d_call: -
v_call: TRBV7-8
cdr3_nt: TGTGCCAGCAGCATCCGGAGTTTCTATGGCTACACCTTC
cdr3_aa: CASSIRSFYGYTF

clone_size: few
j_call: TRBJ1-4
d_call: -
v_call: TRBV5-1
cdr3_nt: TGCGCCAGCAGCGTGGACGGGATAGAAAAACTGTTTTTT
cdr3_aa: CASSVDGIEKLFF

clone_size: -
j_call: TRBJ1-1
d_call: -
v_call: TRBV18
cdr3_nt: TGTGCCAGCTCACCAAGGCAGAGTATCACTGAAGCTTTCTTT
cdr3_aa: CASSPRQSITEAFF

clone_size: few
j_call: TRBJ2-7
d_call: -
v_call: TRBV9
cdr3_nt: TGTGCCAGCAGCGTAGATGACTCCTACGAGCAGTACTTC
cdr3_aa: CASSVDDSYEQYF

clone_size: -
j_call: TRBJ1-2
d_call: -
v_call: TRBV29-1
cdr3_nt: TGCAGCGTTCACCGGACCTATGGCTACACCTTC
cdr3_aa: CSVHRTYGYTF

clone_size: many
j_call: TRBJ1-1
d_call: -
v_call: TRBV6-1
cdr3_nt: TGTGCCAGCAGTGAAATAAGGGGAAGGGAAGCTTTCTTT
cdr3_aa: CASSEIRGREAFF

clone_size: -
j_call: TRBJ2-1
d_call: -
v_call: TRBV6-1
cdr3_nt: TGTGCCAGCAGTGAACAGGGGACATCCTACAATGAGCAGTTCTTC
cdr3_aa: CASSEQGTSYNEQFF

clone_size: few
j_call: TRBJ2-3
d_call: -
v_call: TRBV14
cdr3_nt: TGTGCCAGCAGCCAACGGTCGGGGTCACAGTATTTT
cdr3_aa: CASSQRSGSQYF

clone_size: many
j_call: TRBJ1-1
d_call: -
v_call: TRBV12-3/TRBV12-4
cdr3_nt: TGTGCCAGCAGTGGCAAGCAGGGTGAAGCTTTCTTT
cdr3_aa: CASSGKQGEAFF

clone_size: many
j_call: TRBJ2-1
d_call: -
v_call: TRBV5-1
cdr3_nt: TGCGCCAGCAGCTTGGAGGGTAGAGTCGTCAATGAGCAGTTCTTC
cdr3_aa: CASSLEGRVVNEQFF

clone_size: -
j_call: TRBJ1-1
d_call: TRBD1
v_call: TRBV5-4
cdr3_nt: TGTGCCAGCAAACAGGGGGTCGGGGCCACTGAAGCTTTCTTT
cdr3_aa: CASKQGVGATEAFF

clone_size: -
j_call: TRBJ1-5
d_call: -
v_call: TRBV28
cdr3_nt: TGTGCCAGCAGTTGGCAGCCCCAGCATTTT
cdr3_aa: CASSWQPQHF

clone_size: many
j_call: TRBJ2-7
d_call: -
v_call: TRBV27
cdr3_nt: TGTGCCAGCAGTTCGCCGAACCGGGGATACTACGAGCAGTACTTC
cdr3_aa: CASSSPNRGYYEQYF

clone_size: -
j_call: TRBJ1-2
d_call: TRBD1
v_call: TRBV3-1
cdr3_nt: TGTGCCAGCAGCCCCCGGGACAGGCCCTTTCAAACTCGCGGCTACACCTTC
cdr3_aa: CASSPRDRPFQTRGYTF

clone_size: -
j_call: TRBJ2-1
d_call: -
v_call: TRBV9
cdr3_nt: TGTGCCAGCAGCGCCTCAAATTACAATGAGCAGTTCTTC
cdr3_aa: CASSASNYNEQFF

clone_size: -
j_call: TRBJ1-1
d_call: TRBD1
v_call: TRBV9
cdr3_nt: TGTGCCAGCAGCGGGACAGGGTGGACCACTGAAGCTTTCTTT
cdr3_aa: CASSGTGWTTEAFF

clone_size: few
j_call: TRBJ1-5
d_call: TRBD1
v_call: TRBV6-1
cdr3_nt: TGTGCCAACCGGACAGGAGGTAGGAATCAGCCCCAGCATTTT
cdr3_aa: CANRTGGRNQPQHF

clone_size: many
j_call: TRBJ1-1
d_call: -
v_call: TRBV12-3/TRBV12-4
cdr3_nt: TGTGCCAGCAGACTGAAAGAGGGAAACACTGAAGCTTTCTTT
cdr3_aa: CASRLKEGNTEAFF

clone_size: many
j_call: TRBJ2-3
d_call: TRBD1
v_call: TRBV30
cdr3_nt: TGTGCCTGGAGTGTGACAGGGGGATCCACAGATACGCAGTATTTT
cdr3_aa: CAWSVTGGSTDTQYF

clone_size: many
j_call: TRBJ1-2
d_call: -
v_call: TRBV27
cdr3_nt: TGTGCCAGCGCTCATATCCCCGCGCGAGCGGGCTACACCTTC
cdr3_aa: CASAHIPARAGYTF

clone_size: many
j_call: TRBJ2-1
d_call: -
v_call: TRBV7-2
cdr3_nt: TGTGCCAGCAGTTTCCAGTACAATGAGCAGTTCTTC
cdr3_aa: CASSFQYNEQFF

clone_size: -
j_call: TRBJ2-2
d_call: -
v_call: TRBV5-5
cdr3_nt: -
cdr3_aa: CASSLEEAGSCFF